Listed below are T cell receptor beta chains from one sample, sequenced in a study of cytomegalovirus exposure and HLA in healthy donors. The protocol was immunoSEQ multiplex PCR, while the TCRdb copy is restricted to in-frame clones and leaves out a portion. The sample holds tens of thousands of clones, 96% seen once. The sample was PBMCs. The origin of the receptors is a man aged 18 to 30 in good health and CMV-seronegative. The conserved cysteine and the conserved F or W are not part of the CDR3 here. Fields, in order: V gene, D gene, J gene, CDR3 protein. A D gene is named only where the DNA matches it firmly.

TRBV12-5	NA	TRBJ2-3	ASGLVDSLDTQY
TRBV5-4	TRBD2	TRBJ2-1	ASSGPTSGSNEQF
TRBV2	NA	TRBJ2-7	ASRSTGFTSSYEQY
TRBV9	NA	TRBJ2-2	ASSSSGSNTGELF
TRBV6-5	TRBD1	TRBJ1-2	ASSYRPGQGGYT
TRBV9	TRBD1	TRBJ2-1	ASSGGDRAQF
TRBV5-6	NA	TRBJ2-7	ASSLSLGLTIYEQY
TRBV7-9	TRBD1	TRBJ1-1	ASSSDRVEAF
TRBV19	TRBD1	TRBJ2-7	ASSIGQAEFYEQY
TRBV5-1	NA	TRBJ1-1	ASSLTLNTEAF
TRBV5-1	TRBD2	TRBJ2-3	ASSLKAGDEDTQY
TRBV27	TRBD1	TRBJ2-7	ASSFPRTGNSSYEQY
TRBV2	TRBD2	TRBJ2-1	ASSEWTSGYNEQF
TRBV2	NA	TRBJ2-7	ASSRIGYEQY
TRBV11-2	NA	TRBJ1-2	ASSLEAGSSYGYT
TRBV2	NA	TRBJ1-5	ASSEGISNQPQH